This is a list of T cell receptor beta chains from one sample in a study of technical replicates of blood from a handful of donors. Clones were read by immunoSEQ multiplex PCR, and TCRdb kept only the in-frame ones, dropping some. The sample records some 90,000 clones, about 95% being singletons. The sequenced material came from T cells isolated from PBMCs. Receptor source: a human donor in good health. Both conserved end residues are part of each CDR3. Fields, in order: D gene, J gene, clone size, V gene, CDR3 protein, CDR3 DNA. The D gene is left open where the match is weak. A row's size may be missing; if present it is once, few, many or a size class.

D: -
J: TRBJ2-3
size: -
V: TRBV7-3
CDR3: CASSSPQGIDTQYF
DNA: TGTGCCAGCAGCTCTCCTCAGGGGATAGATACGCAGTATTTT

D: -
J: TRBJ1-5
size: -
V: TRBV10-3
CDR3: CAISQSNQPQHF
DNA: TGTGCCATCAGTCAAAGCAATCAGCCCCAGCATTTT

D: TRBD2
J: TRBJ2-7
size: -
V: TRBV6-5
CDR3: CASSYKGTMDYEQYF
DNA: TGTGCCAGCAGTTACAAGGGGACTATGGACTACGAGCAGTACTTC

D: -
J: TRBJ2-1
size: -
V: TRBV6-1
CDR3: CASSPLESSYNEQFF
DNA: TGTGCCAGCAGTCCTCTAGAGAGCTCCTACAATGAGCAGTTCTTC

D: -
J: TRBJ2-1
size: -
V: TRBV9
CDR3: CASTALIGVDRVEQFF
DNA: TGTGCCAGCACCGCCCTCATCGGGGTGGATCGGGTTGAGCAGTTCTTC

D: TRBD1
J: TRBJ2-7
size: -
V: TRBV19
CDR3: CASSYGTGRLGEQYF
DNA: TGTGCCAGTAGCTATGGGACAGGGAGACTCGGCGAGCAGTACTTC

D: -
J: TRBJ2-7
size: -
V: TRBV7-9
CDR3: CASSSRTVDYEQYF
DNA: TGTGCCAGCAGCTCTAGGACAGTAGACTACGAGCAGTACTTC

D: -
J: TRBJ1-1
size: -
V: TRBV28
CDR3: CASSLQNTEAFF
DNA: TGTGCCAGCAGTTTACAGAACACTGAAGCTTTCTTT

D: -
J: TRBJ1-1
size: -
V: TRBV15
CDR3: CATSRISTEAFF
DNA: TGTGCCACCAGCAGAATTAGCACTGAAGCTTTCTTT

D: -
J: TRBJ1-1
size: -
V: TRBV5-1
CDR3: CASSPDAGGSEAFF
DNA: TGCGCCAGCAGCCCGGACGCCGGGGGTTCTGAAGCTTTCTTT

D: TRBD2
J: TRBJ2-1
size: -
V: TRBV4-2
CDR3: CASSQVASGSYNEQFF
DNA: TGTGCCAGCAGCCAAGTGGCTAGCGGGTCCTACAATGAGCAGTTCTTC

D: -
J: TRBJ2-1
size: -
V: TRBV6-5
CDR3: CASSPSILGGNEQFF
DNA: TGTGCCAGCAGCCCGAGCATCCTCGGCGGCAATGAGCAGTTCTTC

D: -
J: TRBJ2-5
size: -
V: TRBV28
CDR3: CASSFGGEGETQYF
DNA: TGTGCCAGCAGTTTCGGAGGCGAGGGAGAGACCCAGTACTTC

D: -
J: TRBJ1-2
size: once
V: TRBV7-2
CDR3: CASSLVIQGDGYTF
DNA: TGTGCCAGCAGCTTAGTAATACAGGGCGATGGCTACACCTTC

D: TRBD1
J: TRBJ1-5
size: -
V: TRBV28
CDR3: CASSLNGQGLVQPQHF
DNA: TGTGCCAGCAGTTTGAACGGACAGGGGCTTGTACAGCCCCAGCATTTT

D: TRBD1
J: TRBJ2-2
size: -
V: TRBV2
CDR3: CASSGQGSGELFF
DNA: TGTGCCAGCAGTGGACAGGGATCCGGGGAGCTGTTTTTT

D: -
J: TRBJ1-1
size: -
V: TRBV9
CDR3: CASSGPEGRHHTEAFF
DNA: TGTGCCAGCAGCGGCCCAGAAGGCAGACATCACACTGAAGCTTTCTTT

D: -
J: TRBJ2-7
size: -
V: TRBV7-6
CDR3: CASSLGHLHYEQYF
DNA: TGTGCCAGCAGCCTGGGACACCTGCACTACGAGCAGTACTTC

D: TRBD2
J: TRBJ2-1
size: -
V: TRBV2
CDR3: CASSTRTSGSTEEQFF
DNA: TGTGCCAGCAGTACCCGGACTAGCGGGAGCACGGAAGAGCAGTTCTTC

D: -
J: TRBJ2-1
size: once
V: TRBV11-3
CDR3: CASSSTGLSYNEQFF
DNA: TGTGCCAGCAGCTCTACAGGGTTATCCTACAATGAGCAGTTCTTC

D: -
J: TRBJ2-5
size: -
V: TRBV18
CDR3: CASSPTEETQYF
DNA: TGTGCCAGCTCACCAACGGAAGAGACCCAGTACTTC

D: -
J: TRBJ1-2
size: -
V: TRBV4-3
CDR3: CASSQDQGTYGYTF
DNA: TGCGCCAGCAGCCAAGATCAGGGGACCTATGGCTACACCTTC

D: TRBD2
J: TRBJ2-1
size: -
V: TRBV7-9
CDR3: CASSHPREGPSSYNEQFF
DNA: TGTGCCAGCAGCCATCCAAGGGAGGGCCCTAGCTCCTACAATGAGCAGTTCTTC

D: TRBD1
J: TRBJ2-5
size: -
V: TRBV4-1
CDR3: CASSLRQGPQTQYF
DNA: TGCGCCAGCAGCCTCCGACAGGGTCCACAGACCCAGTACTTC

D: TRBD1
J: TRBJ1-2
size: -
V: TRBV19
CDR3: CASVSKGQGIYGYTF
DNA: TGTGCCAGTGTCTCCAAAGGACAGGGAATTTATGGCTACACCTTC

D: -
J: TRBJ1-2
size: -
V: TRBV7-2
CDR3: CASSQEWRNYGYTF
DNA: TGTGCCAGCAGCCAGGAATGGAGGAACTATGGCTACACCTTC

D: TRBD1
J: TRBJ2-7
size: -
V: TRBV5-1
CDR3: CASSYRDRTPYEQYF
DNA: TGCGCCAGCAGCTATCGGGACAGGACTCCCTACGAGCAGTACTTC

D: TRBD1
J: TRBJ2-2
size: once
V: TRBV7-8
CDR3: CASSDTGGQGRAGELFF
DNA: TGTGCCAGCAGCGATACAGGGGGACAGGGTCGCGCCGGGGAGCTGTTTTTT

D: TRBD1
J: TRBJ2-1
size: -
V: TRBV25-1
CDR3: CASSVLEGQDRSNEQFF
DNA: TGTGCCAGCAGTGTGTTAGAAGGACAGGACCGGTCCAATGAGCAGTTCTTC

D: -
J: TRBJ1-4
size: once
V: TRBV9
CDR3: CASSGTGLSNEKLFF
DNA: TGTGCCAGCAGCGGAACAGGGCTTTCGAATGAAAAACTGTTTTTT

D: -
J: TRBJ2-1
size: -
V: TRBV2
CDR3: CASSEALRGDEQFF
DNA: TGTGCCAGCAGTGAAGCGCTTCGGGGAGATGAGCAGTTCTTC

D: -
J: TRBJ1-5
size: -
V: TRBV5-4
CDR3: CASSLVADRSNQPQHF
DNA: TGTGCCAGCAGCTTGGTCGCTGACAGGAGCAATCAGCCCCAGCATTTT

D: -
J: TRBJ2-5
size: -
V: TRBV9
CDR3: CASSLRGRGETQYF
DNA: TGTGCCAGCAGCCTAAGAGGGAGAGGGGAGACCCAGTACTTC

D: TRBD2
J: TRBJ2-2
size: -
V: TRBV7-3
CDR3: CASSPRGGLAGELFF
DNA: TGTGCCAGCAGCCCAAGGGGAGGGCTTGCCGGGGAGCTGTTTTTT

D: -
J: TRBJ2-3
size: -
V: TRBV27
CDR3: CASRDRESRVPDTQYF
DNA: TGTGCCAGCAGGGACCGGGAAAGTCGGGTCCCAGATACGCAGTATTTT

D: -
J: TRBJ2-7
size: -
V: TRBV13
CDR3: CASSSHADYYEQYF
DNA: TGTGCCAGCAGCTCCCACGCGGACTACTACGAGCAGTACTTC

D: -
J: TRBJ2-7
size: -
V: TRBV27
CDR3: CASRLIQGNEQYF
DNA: TGTGCCAGCAGACTAATACAGGGAAACGAGCAGTACTTC

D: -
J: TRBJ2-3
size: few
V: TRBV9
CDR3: CASSVVGTQYF
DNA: TGTGCCAGCAGCGTAGTCGGGACGCAGTATTTT

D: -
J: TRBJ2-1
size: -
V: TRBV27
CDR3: CASTGGSYNEQFF
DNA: TGTGCCAGCACCGGGGGCTCCTACAATGAGCAGTTCTTC

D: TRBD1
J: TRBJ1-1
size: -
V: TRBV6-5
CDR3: CASSPTGSSGTEAFF
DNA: TGTGCCAGCAGTCCGACAGGGAGCAGTGGCACTGAAGCTTTCTTT

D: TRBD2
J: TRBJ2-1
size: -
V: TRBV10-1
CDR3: CASSILAGNNEQFF
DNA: TGCGCCAGCAGCATCCTAGCGGGGAACAATGAGCAGTTCTTC

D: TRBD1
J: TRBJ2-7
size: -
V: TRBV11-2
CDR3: CASSSDREVHEQYF
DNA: TGTGCCAGCAGCTCGGACAGGGAGGTCCACGAGCAGTACTTC

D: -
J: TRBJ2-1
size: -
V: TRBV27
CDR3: CASSLSRDNEQFF
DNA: TGTGCCAGCAGTTTATCCAGGGACAATGAGCAGTTCTTC

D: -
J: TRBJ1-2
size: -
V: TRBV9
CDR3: CASSVAQAQDGYTF
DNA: TGTGCCAGCAGCGTAGCACAGGCCCAGGATGGCTACACCTTC

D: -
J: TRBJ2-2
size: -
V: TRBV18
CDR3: CASSPLERTAGELFF
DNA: TGTGCCAGCTCACCCCTTGAGAGAACGGCCGGGGAGCTGTTTTTT

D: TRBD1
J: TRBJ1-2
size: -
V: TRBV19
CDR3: CASSGTGDYGYTF
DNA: TGTGCCAGTAGTGGGACAGGGGACTATGGCTACACCTTC

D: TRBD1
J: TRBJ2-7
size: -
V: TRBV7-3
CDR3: CASSPRTGSSYEQYF
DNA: TGTGCCAGCAGCCCAAGGACAGGGAGCTCCTACGAGCAGTACTTC

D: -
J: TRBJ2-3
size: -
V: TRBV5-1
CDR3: CASSLGGDTQYF
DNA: TGCGCCAGCAGCTTGGGCGGAGATACGCAGTATTTT

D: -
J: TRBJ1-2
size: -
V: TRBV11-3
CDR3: CASSLARGVFGGYTF
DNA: TGTGCCAGCAGCTTAGCGCGCGGGGTTTTCGGAGGCTACACCTTC

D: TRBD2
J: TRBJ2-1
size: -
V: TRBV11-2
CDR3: CASSLVRTSDLEQFF
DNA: TGTGCCAGCAGCTTAGTAAGGACTAGCGACCTTGAGCAGTTCTTC

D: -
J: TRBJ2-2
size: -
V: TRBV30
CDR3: CAWSETVGELFF
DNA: TGTGCCTGGAGTGAAACGGTTGGGGAGCTGTTTTTT

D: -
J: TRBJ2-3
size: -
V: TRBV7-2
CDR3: CASSVSDQVTYF
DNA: TGTGCCAGCAGCGTGTCGGATCAGGTCACGTATTTT

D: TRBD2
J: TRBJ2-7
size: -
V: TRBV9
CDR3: CASSPGGDFYEQYF
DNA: TGTGCCAGCAGCCCCGGGGGGGACTTTTACGAGCAGTACTTC

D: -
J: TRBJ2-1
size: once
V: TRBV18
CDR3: CASSGAGGFINEQFF
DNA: TGTGCCAGCTCAGGGGCTGGGGGCTTTATAAATGAGCAGTTCTTC

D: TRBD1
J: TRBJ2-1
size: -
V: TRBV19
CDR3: CASSFTLGQGFSEQFF
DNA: TGTGCCAGTAGTTTTACCCTGGGACAGGGATTTAGTGAGCAGTTCTTC

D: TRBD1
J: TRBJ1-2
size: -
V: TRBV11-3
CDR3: CASSPDRGYGYTF
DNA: TGTGCCAGCAGCCCTGACAGGGGCTACGGCTACACCTTC

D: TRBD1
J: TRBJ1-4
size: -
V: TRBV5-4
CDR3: CASSLDRGDEKLFF
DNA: TGTGCCAGCAGCTTGGACAGGGGGGATGAAAAACTGTTTTTT